Listed below are T cell receptor beta chains from one sample, sequenced in a study of blood T cell repertoires in COVID-19. Some clones are missing from TCRdb's copy, which holds only in-frame ones; the method was immunoSEQ multiplex PCR. Among roughly 200,000 clones listed, roughly 90% were seen once. Sequencing was performed on PBMCs or T cells enriched from blood (not recorded which). The receptors stem from a woman aged 30 to 39 who had recovered from COVID-19. Both conserved end residues are part of each CDR3. Fields, in order: J gene, clone size, D gene, V gene, CDR3 DNA, CDR3 protein. D genes are given only for firm matches. Expanded clones are given a class, and other clones once, few, many or no size at all.

J gene: TRBJ2-5
clone size: .
D gene: TRBD2
V gene: TRBV3-1/TRBV3-2
CDR3 DNA: TGTGCCAGCAGCCACCTAGCGGCGGAAGAGACCCAGTACTTC
CDR3 protein: CASSHLAAEETQYF

J gene: TRBJ1-1
clone size: .
D gene: .
V gene: TRBV3-1/TRBV3-2
CDR3 DNA: TGTGCCAGCAGTCGTGACAGAAACACTGAAGCTTTCTTT
CDR3 protein: CASSRDRNTEAFF

J gene: TRBJ1-2
clone size: .
D gene: .
V gene: TRBV6-5
CDR3 DNA: TGTGCCAGCAGCCATCGGGGGACGACGAACTATGGCTACACCTTC
CDR3 protein: CASSHRGTTNYGYTF

J gene: TRBJ1-1
clone size: .
D gene: .
V gene: TRBV6-2/TRBV6-3
CDR3 DNA: TGTGCCAGCAGTTACGTTGCCACCTCCGGAGCTTTCTTT
CDR3 protein: CASSYVATSGAFF

J gene: TRBJ2-3
clone size: .
D gene: TRBD2
V gene: TRBV9
CDR3 DNA: TGTGCCAGCAGCGTAGGAGTAGCGGGAGAGTCGGATACGCAGTATTTT
CDR3 protein: CASSVGVAGESDTQYF

J gene: TRBJ1-1
clone size: .
D gene: .
V gene: TRBV5-1
CDR3 DNA: TGCGCCAGCTCCCGGACAGATTCCACTGAAGCTTTCTTT
CDR3 protein: CASSRTDSTEAFF

J gene: TRBJ2-1
clone size: .
D gene: TRBD2
V gene: TRBV2
CDR3 DNA: TGTGCCAGCAGCGCCGAGGGACTAGCAAGCTCCTACAATGAGCAGTTCTTC
CDR3 protein: CASSAEGLASSYNEQFF

J gene: TRBJ1-4
clone size: .
D gene: TRBD1
V gene: TRBV10-1
CDR3 DNA: TGCGCCAGCTTCAACCGGGACAGGGACCCCTCAACTAATGAAAAACTGTTTTTT
CDR3 protein: CASFNRDRDPSTNEKLFF

J gene: TRBJ2-5
clone size: .
D gene: TRBD1
V gene: TRBV3-1/TRBV3-2
CDR3 DNA: TGTGCCAGCAGCCAAGAATTAGGCAGGGGGCGAGAGACCCAGTACTTC
CDR3 protein: CASSQELGRGRETQYF

J gene: TRBJ2-5
clone size: .
D gene: .
V gene: TRBV10-3
CDR3 DNA: TGTGCCATCAGTCCGGACTCGAGAGAGACCCAGTACTTC
CDR3 protein: CAISPDSRETQYF

J gene: TRBJ2-1
clone size: .
D gene: TRBD2
V gene: TRBV4-2
CDR3 DNA: TGTGCCAGCAGCCAAGAGGGACTAGCGGCGTACAATGAGCAGTTCTTC
CDR3 protein: CASSQEGLAAYNEQFF

J gene: TRBJ1-2
clone size: .
D gene: .
V gene: TRBV14
CDR3 DNA: TGTGCCAGCAGCCTATCACAGGGAACTAACTATGGCTACACCTTC
CDR3 protein: CASSLSQGTNYGYTF

J gene: TRBJ2-7
clone size: .
D gene: TRBD2
V gene: TRBV2
CDR3 DNA: TGTGCCAGCAGCCCCGGGACTAGCGGGAGACGGCGCTACGAGCAGTACTTC
CDR3 protein: CASSPGTSGRRRYEQYF

J gene: TRBJ2-7
clone size: .
D gene: TRBD2
V gene: TRBV4-3
CDR3 DNA: TGCGCCAGCAGCCTGTCACCGGGACTAGCGAAGAGTTACGAGCAGTACTTC
CDR3 protein: CASSLSPGLAKSYEQYF

J gene: TRBJ2-1
clone size: .
D gene: TRBD2
V gene: TRBV5-8
CDR3 DNA: TGTGCCAGCAGCTCGGGACTAGCGGGTGGAGAGCAGTTCTTC
CDR3 protein: CASSSGLAGGEQFF

J gene: TRBJ2-3
clone size: .
D gene: TRBD1
V gene: TRBV30
CDR3 DNA: TGTGCCTGGAGTGGGATAAAACAGGGGGCGCTTTTTACAGATACGCAGTATTTT
CDR3 protein: CAWSGIKQGALFTDTQYF

J gene: TRBJ2-1
clone size: .
D gene: TRBD2
V gene: TRBV24-1
CDR3 DNA: TGTGCCACCAGTGACCCCGGGACTAGCGGGAGCGGCAATGAGCAGTTCTTC
CDR3 protein: CATSDPGTSGSGNEQFF

J gene: TRBJ1-5
clone size: .
D gene: TRBD1
V gene: TRBV15
CDR3 DNA: TGTGCCACCAGCAGAGAGGGGCGTTGGGGTGGACAGGGTGGGAATCAGCCCCAGCATTTT
CDR3 protein: CATSREGRWGGQGGNQPQHF

J gene: TRBJ1-3
clone size: .
D gene: TRBD1
V gene: TRBV20-1
CDR3 DNA: TGCAGTGCTAGTAACAGGGGTGGAAACACCATATATTTT
CDR3 protein: CSASNRGGNTIYF

J gene: TRBJ2-2
clone size: .
D gene: .
V gene: TRBV5-1
CDR3 DNA: TGCGCCAGCAGCTGGAGTACAGGGTCCACCGGGGAGCTGTTTTTT
CDR3 protein: CASSWSTGSTGELFF

J gene: TRBJ1-1
clone size: .
D gene: .
V gene: TRBV3-1/TRBV3-2
CDR3 DNA: TGTGCCAGCAGCCAAGTAGGTCCAGGGCGCGGCACTGAAGCTTTCTTT
CDR3 protein: CASSQVGPGRGTEAFF

J gene: TRBJ2-2
clone size: .
D gene: .
V gene: TRBV7-2
CDR3 DNA: TGTGCCAGCAGCTCCCGGGGAATTGGGGCCGGGGAGCTGTTTTTT
CDR3 protein: CASSSRGIGAGELFF

J gene: TRBJ2-3
clone size: .
D gene: .
V gene: TRBV30
CDR3 DNA: TGTGCCTGGAGTGAGGGAGGTGGCGAGGGCACAGATACGCAGTATTTT
CDR3 protein: CAWSEGGGEGTDTQYF

J gene: TRBJ1-1
clone size: few
D gene: .
V gene: TRBV19
CDR3 DNA: TGTGCCAGTAGTCCAGAACGTGGCACTGAAGCTTTCTTT
CDR3 protein: CASSPERGTEAFF

J gene: TRBJ2-7
clone size: .
D gene: .
V gene: TRBV19
CDR3 DNA: TGTGCCACCTCCCCCGGGGGAGCAAGCTCCTACGAGCAGTACTTC
CDR3 protein: CATSPGGASSYEQYF

J gene: TRBJ1-4
clone size: .
D gene: .
V gene: TRBV9
CDR3 DNA: TGTGCCAGCAGCGGGAGATCAGGGACTAATGAAAAACTGTTTTTT
CDR3 protein: CASSGRSGTNEKLFF

J gene: TRBJ2-5
clone size: .
D gene: .
V gene: TRBV5-8
CDR3 DNA: TGTGCCAGCAGCTTAGCGTTGGGGACCCAGTACTTC
CDR3 protein: CASSLALGTQYF

J gene: TRBJ2-7
clone size: .
D gene: .
V gene: TRBV10-3
CDR3 DNA: TGTGCCATCAAACCTCAAAATTCCCCGGACAAAGGGCTATTTTACGAGCAGTACTTC
CDR3 protein: CAIKPQNSPDKGLFYEQYF

J gene: TRBJ2-6
clone size: .
D gene: TRBD1
V gene: TRBV5-4
CDR3 DNA: TGTGCCAGCAGCTTGGCGGACAGGGATGCTGGGGCCAACGTCCTGACTTTC
CDR3 protein: CASSLADRDAGANVLTF

J gene: TRBJ2-5
clone size: once
D gene: .
V gene: TRBV7-8
CDR3 DNA: TGTGCCAGCAGCGGGGGCCTCAAAGAGACCCAGTACTTC
CDR3 protein: CASSGGLKETQYF

J gene: TRBJ1-2
clone size: .
D gene: TRBD1
V gene: TRBV19
CDR3 DNA: TGTGCCAGTACTCCTTCGGGGACAGGAGGATCGGGTGGCTACACCTTC
CDR3 protein: CASTPSGTGGSGGYTF

J gene: TRBJ1-3
clone size: .
D gene: TRBD1
V gene: TRBV18
CDR3 DNA: TGTGCCAGCTCACCGGATACAGGGGTGGTTGGAAACACCATATATTTT
CDR3 protein: CASSPDTGVVGNTIYF

J gene: TRBJ2-2
clone size: .
D gene: .
V gene: TRBV29-1
CDR3 DNA: TGCAGCGTTGCCCATCAAGAGGCCGGGGAGCTGTTTTTT
CDR3 protein: CSVAHQEAGELFF

J gene: TRBJ1-4
clone size: .
D gene: .
V gene: TRBV27
CDR3 DNA: TGTGCCAGCAGTTTACAGGGGATGGATGAAAAACTGTTTTTT
CDR3 protein: CASSLQGMDEKLFF

J gene: TRBJ1-3
clone size: .
D gene: .
V gene: TRBV6-1
CDR3 DNA: TGTGCCAGCAGTGACCCCAGGGGATTCTCTGGAAACACCATATATTTT
CDR3 protein: CASSDPRGFSGNTIYF

J gene: TRBJ1-5
clone size: .
D gene: TRBD1
V gene: TRBV18
CDR3 DNA: TGTGCCAGCTCACGACAGGGGCACGATCAGCCCCAGCATTTT
CDR3 protein: CASSRQGHDQPQHF

J gene: TRBJ2-7
clone size: .
D gene: .
V gene: TRBV9
CDR3 DNA: TGTGCCAGCAGCGTAGGGGCGAGCTCCTACGAGCAGTACTTC
CDR3 protein: CASSVGASSYEQYF

J gene: TRBJ1-5
clone size: .
D gene: TRBD1
V gene: TRBV19
CDR3 DNA: TGTGCCAGTAGTGGAGGGGGCTGGGGTCAGCCCCAGCATTTT
CDR3 protein: CASSGGGWGQPQHF

J gene: TRBJ2-3
clone size: .
D gene: .
V gene: TRBV11-2
CDR3 DNA: TGTGCCAGCAGCTCTGGGAGTACGCAGTATTTT
CDR3 protein: CASSSGSTQYF

J gene: TRBJ1-3
clone size: once
D gene: TRBD1
V gene: TRBV7-2
CDR3 DNA: TGTGCCAGCAGCTTAGACAGGGGCTCTGGAAACACCATATATTTT
CDR3 protein: CASSLDRGSGNTIYF

J gene: TRBJ1-5
clone size: .
D gene: .
V gene: TRBV5-6
CDR3 DNA: TGTGCCAGCAGCCGAGGTGTGAGCTATAGCAATCAGCCCCAGCATTTT
CDR3 protein: CASSRGVSYSNQPQHF

J gene: TRBJ1-2
clone size: .
D gene: TRBD1
V gene: TRBV3-1/TRBV3-2
CDR3 DNA: TGTGCCAGCAGCCTAGGGACAGGGGGCGCATTTGGCTACACCTTC
CDR3 protein: CASSLGTGGAFGYTF

J gene: TRBJ1-6
clone size: .
D gene: TRBD1
V gene: TRBV24-1
CDR3 DNA: TGTGCCACCAGTCCCGGGACAGGGAATTCACCCCTCCACTTT
CDR3 protein: CATSPGTGNSPLHF

J gene: TRBJ1-5
clone size: .
D gene: .
V gene: TRBV18
CDR3 DNA: TGTGCCAGCTCACCCTTGGGAGGGATCAATCAGCCCCAGCATTTT
CDR3 protein: CASSPLGGINQPQHF

J gene: TRBJ2-7
clone size: .
D gene: .
V gene: TRBV27
CDR3 DNA: TGTGCCAGCAGTTCAAACAGGGATTCCTACGAGCAGTACTTC
CDR3 protein: CASSSNRDSYEQYF

J gene: TRBJ1-2
clone size: .
D gene: .
V gene: TRBV29-1
CDR3 DNA: TGCAGCGTTGTGGGCGTGGGCCACTACTATGGCTACACCTTC
CDR3 protein: CSVVGVGHYYGYTF

J gene: TRBJ1-1
clone size: few
D gene: .
V gene: TRBV5-6
CDR3 DNA: TGTGCCAGCAGCTTGATCAGGGTGGTCACTGAAGCTTTCTTT
CDR3 protein: CASSLIRVVTEAFF

J gene: TRBJ1-4
clone size: .
D gene: TRBD1
V gene: TRBV24-1
CDR3 DNA: TGTGCCACCAGCGCCCCTCACAGGGGAGTCCGAGGTGAAAAACTGTTTTTT
CDR3 protein: CATSAPHRGVRGEKLFF

J gene: TRBJ1-2
clone size: .
D gene: .
V gene: TRBV11-2
CDR3 DNA: TGTGCCAGCAGCCCCAAGCCCCAGGGGTTTGGCTACACCTTC
CDR3 protein: CASSPKPQGFGYTF

J gene: TRBJ1-5
clone size: .
D gene: .
V gene: TRBV27
CDR3 DNA: TGTGCCAGCAGTTTATACAGGGATCAGCCCCAGCATTTT
CDR3 protein: CASSLYRDQPQHF

J gene: TRBJ2-1
clone size: .
D gene: .
V gene: TRBV6-2/TRBV6-3
CDR3 DNA: TGTGCCAGCAGTCCCCCCCGGACAAGCAATGAGCAGTTCTTC
CDR3 protein: CASSPPRTSNEQFF